This T cell receptor (beta chain) derives from a study of beta chain features in type 1 diabetes. J gave up 2 bases and V 5 bases, and 6 bases lay outside the gene matches. Germline assignment: CDR1 SGHAT and CDR2 FQNNGV. The CDR3 is made up of 15 amino acids. Every bit of the isolated RNA underwent reverse transcription, so sequencing read expressed TCRB transcripts. The method was immunoSEQ multiplex PCR; TCRdb's version includes in-frame clones alone and lacks a portion of them. The sample records around 19,000 clones, approximately 50% being singletons. This TCR was sampled from a man younger than 35 in good health. The specimen sequenced was stem cell memory CD4+ T cells from blood. This chain joins TRBV11-2 and TRBJ2-3; 8 positions agree with TRBD2. The CDR3 here is CASSRGLAYTDTQYF. The CDR3 coding sequence is TGTGCCAGCAGCCGCGGACTAGCCTACACAGATACGCAGTATTTT.